This T cell receptor beta chain is from a study of T cell responses to AZD1222 COVID-19 vaccine. Study findings and constraints: Unmutated variant regions are reportedly the target of nearly half of TCRs that are spike-specific. Just 5 to 7 AZD1222 recipients were seropositive at baseline. White British people made up most donors, females outnumbered males, and clonal diversity was possibly underestimated. Across spike, vaccine-associated CD4 TCRs were found, dominant at 160-218 and 743-854.

Clones were sequenced by immunoSEQ multiplex PCR, and TCRdb holds only the in-frame ones, with some missing. The data show about 150,000 clones, about 89% seen once. This clone occurred a few times. As yet, its antigen is unknown. Trimming took off 6 bases at V and 5 bases at J, with 13 bases between the two ends. The CDR3 runs 14 residues. Germline values: CDR1 MRHNA, CDR2 SNTAGT. The sequences come from peripheral blood, collected 28 days after the second AZD1222 dose. V is TRBV6-4 and J is TRBJ2-2; D ambiguous. This receptor was obtained from an adult who received the AZD1222 COVID-19 vaccine. CDR3 residues: CASSLNLRTGELFF. DNA of the CDR3: TGTGCCAGCAGCCTAAACCTTAGGACCGGGGAGCTGTTTTTT.